This TCR beta chain was sequenced in a study of blood T cells in healthy people across ages. Findings and limits, study-wide: A greater number of naive CD4+ cells and higher diversity distinguished long-lived donors from aged donors. The diversity estimates, figures obtained from one million T cells, were considered underestimates.

Donor samples were obtained from healthy Caucasian individuals from Russia, aged about 6 to 95. The total RNA that was extracted per sample amounted to at least 6 micrograms. On this clonotype: Its antigen remains unknown.

A sample-barcoded 5' primer and a J-beta primer mix were used in a second PCR of roughly 7 to 11 cycles. TCRdb used MiXCR to reprocess the 5' RACE reads, holding one entry per CDR3 protein. This table holds about 1,000,000 distinct CDR3 sequences, 45% found once. The source is a woman aged 60 to 75 in good health. Specimen: blood.

The CDR3 spells CAISGRTSGRDYEQYF. CDR3 nucleotide sequence: TGTGCCATCAGTGGACGAACTAGCGGGAGGGACTACGAGCAGTACTTC. The genes are TRBV10-3 and TRBJ2-5, with 13 bases fitting TRBD2. The J call may be mistaken, given a closer DNA end match to TRBJ2-7. CDR3 length equals 16 residues. Germline CDR1 and CDR2: ENHRY and SYGVKD.